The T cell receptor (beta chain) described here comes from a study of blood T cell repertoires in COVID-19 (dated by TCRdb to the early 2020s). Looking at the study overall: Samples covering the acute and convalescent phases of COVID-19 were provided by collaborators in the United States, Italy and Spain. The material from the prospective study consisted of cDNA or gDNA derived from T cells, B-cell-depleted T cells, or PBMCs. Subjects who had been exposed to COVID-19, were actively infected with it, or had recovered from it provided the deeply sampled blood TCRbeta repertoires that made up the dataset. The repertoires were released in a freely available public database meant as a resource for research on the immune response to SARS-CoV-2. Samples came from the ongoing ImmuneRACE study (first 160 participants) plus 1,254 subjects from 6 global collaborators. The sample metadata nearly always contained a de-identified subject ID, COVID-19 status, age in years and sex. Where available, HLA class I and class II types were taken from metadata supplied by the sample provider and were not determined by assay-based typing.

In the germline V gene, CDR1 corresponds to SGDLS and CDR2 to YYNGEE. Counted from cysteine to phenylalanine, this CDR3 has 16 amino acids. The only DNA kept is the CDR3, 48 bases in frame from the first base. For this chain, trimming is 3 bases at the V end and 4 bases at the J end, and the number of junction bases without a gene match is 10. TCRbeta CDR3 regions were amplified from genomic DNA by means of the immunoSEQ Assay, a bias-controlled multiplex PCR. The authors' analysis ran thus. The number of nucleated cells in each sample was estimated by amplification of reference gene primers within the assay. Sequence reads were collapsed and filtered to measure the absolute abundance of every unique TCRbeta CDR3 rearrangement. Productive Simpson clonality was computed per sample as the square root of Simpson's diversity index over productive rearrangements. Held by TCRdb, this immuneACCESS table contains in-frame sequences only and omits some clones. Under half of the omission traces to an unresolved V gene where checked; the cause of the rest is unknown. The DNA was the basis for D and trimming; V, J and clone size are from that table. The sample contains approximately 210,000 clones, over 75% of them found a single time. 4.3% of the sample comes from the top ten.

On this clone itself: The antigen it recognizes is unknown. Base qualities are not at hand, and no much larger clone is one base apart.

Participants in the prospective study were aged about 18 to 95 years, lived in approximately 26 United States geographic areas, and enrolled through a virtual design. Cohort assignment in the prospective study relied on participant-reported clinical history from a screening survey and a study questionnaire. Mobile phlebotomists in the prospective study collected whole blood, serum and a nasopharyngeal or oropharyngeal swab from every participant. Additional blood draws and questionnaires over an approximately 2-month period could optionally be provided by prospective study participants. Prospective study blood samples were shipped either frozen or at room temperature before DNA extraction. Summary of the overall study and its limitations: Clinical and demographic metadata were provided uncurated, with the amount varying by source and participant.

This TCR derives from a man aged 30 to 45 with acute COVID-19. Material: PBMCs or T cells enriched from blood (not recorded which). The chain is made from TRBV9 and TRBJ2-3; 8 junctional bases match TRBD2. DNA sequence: TGTGCCAGCAGCGGATCGGGTCGGGGGGGATCAGATACGCAGTATTTT. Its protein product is CASSGSGRGGSDTQYF.